The 18 T cell receptor beta chains given below trace back to one sample, sequenced in a study of shared clonotypes between healthy human individuals. Sequencing was performed with immunoSEQ multiplex PCR; in TCRdb, only in-frame clones are kept and a portion is missing. The sample has roughly 1,600,000 clones, less than 99% seen once. The sequenced sample consisted of naive CD4+ T cells sorted from blood. Regarding subset: CD45RA+ positively selected. The receptors shown here come from a man aged 30-40 years in good health.

This clone was recorded once. The CDR3 nucleotides read TGTGCCACGACGAACGGCCCAGGGGGTGGCCACGAGCAGTACTTC. It specifies CATTNGPGGGHEQYF. This sequence joins TRBV10-3 and TRBJ2-7; the match to TRBD1 covers 7 bases. The CDR3 has 15 residues. Germline values: CDR1 ENHRY, CDR2 SYGVKD. V was clipped by 10 bases and J by 5 bases; unmatched bases: 17.

This clone has a single count. V is TRBV29-1 and J is TRBJ2-5; 7 bases fit TRBD1. Germline assignment: CDR1 SQVTM and CDR2 ANQGSEA. Trimming removed 7 bases from V and 9 bases from J; junction bases left unmatched: 14. The CDR3 runs 13 residues. For the CDR3, the DNA is TGCAGCGCCTCCCCCTTGACAGGGACGGCCCAGTACTTC. Its protein is CSASPLTGTAQYF.

The chain combines TRBV10-3 with TRBJ2-3; 11 nucleotides align to TRBD1. This CDR3 contains 14 residues. Germline V gives CDR1 ENHRY, CDR2 SYGVKD. V lost 10 bases and J lost 4; bases outside the gene matches: 7. The CDR3 reads CASLDRGRSDTQYF. The DNA for the CDR3 is TGTGCCAGCCTGGACAGGGGGCGATCAGATACGCAGTATTTT.

The chain has TRBV6-5 and TRBJ2-5, with TRBD1 matching 7 bases. The length of the CDR3 is 13 residues. Trimming removed 7 bases from V and 4 bases from J; junction bases left unmatched: 6. The germline gives CDR1 MNHEY, CDR2 SVGAGI. The CDR3 nucleotides are TGTGCCAGCAAAGACAGGGTAGTAGAGACCCAGTACTTC. Its protein product is CASKDRVVETQYF.

The chain links TRBV15 to TRBJ1-5; D might be TRBD1 (5 bases). CDR3 length: 13 amino acids. Germline V gene data show CDR1 as LNHNV and CDR2 as YYDKDF (reference sequence). The V and J ends lost 1 base and 8 bases respectively, with 9 bases between them. Here the CDR3 reads CATSRATGEPQHF. The CDR3 nucleotides read TGTGCCACCAGCAGAGCTACGGGGGAGCCCCAGCATTTT.

The chain uses TRBV7-6 and TRBJ2-7, with D possibly matching TRBD1 (6 bases). This CDR3 contains 14 residues. V dropped 0 bases and J dropped 3 bases, with 9 bases sitting between them. Germline CDR1 is SGHVS and CDR2 is FNYEAQ. The CDR3 spells CASSLAQGYYEQYF. The CDR3 DNA sequence: TGTGCCAGCAGCTTAGCACAGGGATACTACGAGCAGTACTTC. Complete variable domain (other parts from reference TRBV7-6 and TRBJ2-7): GAGVSQSPRYKVTKRGQDVALRCDPISGHVSLYWYRQALGQGPEFLTYFNYEAQQDKSGLPNDRFSAERPEGSISTLTIQRTEQRDSAMYRCASSLAQGYYEQYFGPGTRLTVT.

As for this clone: This same CDR3 is encoded by further DNA sequences in the sample. The chain is built from TRBV7-9 and TRBJ2-7, with no clear D. The CDR3 runs 11 residues. Trimming shortened V by 1 base and J by 4 bases, and 2 bases separated the two germline ends. Germline assignment: CDR1 SEHNR and CDR2 FQNEAQ (reference sequence). The DNA for the CDR3 is TGTGCCAGCAGCTTAGAGTACGAGCAGTACTTC. Translated, it gives CASSLEYEQYF.

Comments on this clone: The same CDR3 is also encoded by other DNA sequences in this sample. J is TRBJ2-7 and V is TRBV6-6; D is unclear. The CDR3 length is 12 residues. Trimming cost V 5 bases and J 0 bases, with 5 bases left between them. Germline loops: CDR1 MNHNY, CDR2 SVGAGI (reference sequence). The CDR3 DNA reads TGTGCCAGCAGTCAAGCCTCCTACGAGCAGTACTTC. Encoded protein: CASSQASYEQYF.

The chain recombines TRBV2 with TRBJ2-7; D unclear. Germline values: CDR1 SNHLY, CDR2 FYNNEI. The CDR3 sequence is 15 residues long. The V gene lost 3 bases and the J gene lost 2 bases, with 14 bases spanning the gap. The CDR3 region has the DNA TGTGCCAGCAGTGAGGTGCTCCCCGAACCCTACGAGCAGTACTTC. Its protein product is CASSEVLPEPYEQYF.

The gene calls are TRBV29-1 and TRBJ2-5; either TRBD1 or TRBD2 may fit D (6 bases each). The CDR3 runs 14 residues. Trimming shortened V by 3 bases and J by 3 bases, and 14 bases separated the two germline ends. Per germline, CDR1 SQVTM and CDR2 ANQGSEA. The CDR3, as DNA: TGCAGCGTTGATAGGGGGGCAGGGAAAGAGACCCAGTACTTC. The encoded protein is CSVDRGAGKETQYF.

The chain couples TRBV5-1 to TRBJ2-7; D possibly corresponds to TRBD2 (5 bases). This CDR3 has 14 residues. Germline V gene data show CDR1 as SGHRS and CDR2 as YFSETQ. Trimming removed 2 bases from V and 2 bases from J, with 11 bases in between. This chain's CDR3 is CASSLKDSTYEQYF. CDR3 nucleotide sequence: TGCGCCAGCAGCTTAAAGGACTCCACCTACGAGCAGTACTTC.

The rearrangement links TRBV27 to TRBJ2-7; D is perhaps TRBD1 or TRBD2 (5 bases each). The CDR3 covers 14 residues. V was shortened by 6 bases and J by 0 bases, with 12 bases between the two germline ends. CDR1 and CDR2 (germline): MNHEY, SMNVEV (reference sequence). The CDR3 reads CASRDPGLSYEQYF. CDR3 nucleotides: TGTGCCAGCAGGGACCCGGGGCTCTCCTACGAGCAGTACTTC.

The V call is TRBV10-3, the J call TRBJ1-1; D possibly corresponds to TRBD1 (5 bases). Germline CDR1 and CDR2: ENHRY and SYGVKD. The CDR3 loop spans 14 amino acids. V lost 8 bases and J lost 3, with 16 bases in between. The CDR3 coding sequence is TGTGCCATCGGCAGGGAACTGCGGGACACTGAAGCTTTCTTT. It yields the protein CAIGRELRDTEAFF.

This chain joins TRBV4-1 and TRBJ2-3, with D maybe TRBD2 (6 bases). Trimming cost V 2 bases and J 2 bases, with 20 bases left between them. This CDR3 region has 18 residues. Germline CDR1 reads MGHRA; CDR2 reads YSYEKL. This CDR3 reads CASSQLDMVPGVTDTQYF. In DNA, the CDR3 is TGCGCCAGCAGCCAACTCGATATGGTACCGGGAGTCACAGATACGCAGTATTTT.

A word on this clone: The same CDR3 arises from other DNA sequences in this sample as well. The V gene is TRBV5-1, the J gene TRBJ2-7, with a possible D match to TRBD2 (6 bases). Deletions cut 2 bases from V and 1 base from J, with 13 bases between. Germline V gene sequence: CDR1 SGHRS, CDR2 YFSETQ. The CDR3 loop spans 15 amino acids. CDR3 sequence: CASSLGAGVSYEQYF. The CDR3 DNA reads as TGCGCCAGCAGCTTAGGAGCGGGTGTTTCCTACGAGCAGTACTTC.

The chain carries TRBV28 and TRBJ2-7, with a possible D match to TRBD2 (5 bases). Germline-derived CDR1 and CDR2 are MDHEN and SYDVKM. Deletions cut 3 bases from V and 12 bases from J, with 21 bases between. This CDR3 region has 14 residues. Here the CDR3 reads CASSFSVRARGLYF. The CDR3 nucleotides read TGTGCCAGCAGTTTTTCAGTTCGGGCCCGAGGGTTGTACTTC.

The V call is TRBV18, the J call TRBJ2-5, with TRBD2 as a possible D gene (5 bases). CDR1 is KGHSH, CDR2 LQKENI, per germline. Trimming took 4 bases from V and 5 from J, leaving 23 bases between them. The length of the CDR3 is 17 residues. Written as DNA, the CDR3 is TGTGCCAGCTCACTTTATGGGGAGAGCTCCCGAGGGGAGACCCAGTACTTC. This encodes CASSLYGESSRGETQYF.

The gene calls are TRBV6-5 and TRBJ2-7; D may be TRBD1 (6 bases). Per germline, CDR1 MNHEY and CDR2 SVGAGI. The CDR3 totals 13 residues. V was cut by 6 bases and J by 1 base, with 10 bases left in between. CDR3 DNA: TGTGCCAGCAGCTTGGACAGATCCTACGAGCAGTACTTC. This codes for CASSLDRSYEQYF.